This T cell receptor beta chain was captured in a study of regulatory T cells in long-lasting Graves disease. Study-wide findings and caveats: In persistent patients, shared public clonotypes (more than 2,500) outnumbered those in new patients (around 1,000).

The CDR3 has 14 residues. Deletions cut 1 base from V and 4 bases from J, with 10 bases between. Germline V CDR1 and CDR2: SGHVS, FQNEAQ. The sample holds many counts of this clonotype. Its antigen is unidentified. This sample's time point: newly diagnosed GD, antithyroid drugs for less than 3 months. Making the TCR library involved RNA that had been extracted from PBMCs. Both iRepertoire HTBI primers and Arm-PCR of CDR3 regions were used to build the TCR beta libraries. One entry per CDR3 protein results from TCRdb running MiXCR on the multiplex PCR reads. Found here are 300,000 to 400,000 distinct CDR3 sequences, 15% to 20% of them singletons; the top ten hold less than 45%.

The source of this sequence is a female donor with Graves disease. Source: peripheral blood mononuclear cells (PBMCs), taken at new diagnosis, from a patient treated with antithyroid drugs. V usage is TRBV7-8 and J usage is TRBJ2-5; no clear D. The CDR3 nucleotides read TGTGCCAGCAGCTTAGAGGTAGTCGGAGAGACCCAGTACTTC. This encodes CASSLEVVGETQYF.